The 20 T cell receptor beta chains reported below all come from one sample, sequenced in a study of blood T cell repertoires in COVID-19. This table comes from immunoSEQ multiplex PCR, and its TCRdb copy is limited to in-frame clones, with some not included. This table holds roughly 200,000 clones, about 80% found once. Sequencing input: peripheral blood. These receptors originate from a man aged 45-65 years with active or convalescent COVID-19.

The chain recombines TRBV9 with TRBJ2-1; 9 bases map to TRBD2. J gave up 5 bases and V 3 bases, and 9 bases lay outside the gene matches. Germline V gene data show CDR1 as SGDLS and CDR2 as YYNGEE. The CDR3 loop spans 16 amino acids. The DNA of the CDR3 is TGTGCCAGCAGCGCCGCCCCAGCGGGGGGTCACAATGAGCAGTTCTTC. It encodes CASSAAPAGGHNEQFF.

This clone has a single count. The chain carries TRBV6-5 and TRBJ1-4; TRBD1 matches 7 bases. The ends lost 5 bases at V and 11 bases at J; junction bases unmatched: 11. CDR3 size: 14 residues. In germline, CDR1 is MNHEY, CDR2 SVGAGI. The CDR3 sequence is CASSTKTGIGKLFF. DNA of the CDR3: TGTGCCAGCAGTACAAAGACAGGGATCGGGAAACTGTTTTTT.

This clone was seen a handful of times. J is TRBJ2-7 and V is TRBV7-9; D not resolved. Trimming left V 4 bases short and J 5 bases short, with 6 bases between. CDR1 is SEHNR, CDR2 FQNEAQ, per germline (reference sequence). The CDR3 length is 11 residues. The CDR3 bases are TGTGCCAGCAGCTCTCCCGACGAGCAGTACTTC. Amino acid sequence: CASSSPDEQYF.

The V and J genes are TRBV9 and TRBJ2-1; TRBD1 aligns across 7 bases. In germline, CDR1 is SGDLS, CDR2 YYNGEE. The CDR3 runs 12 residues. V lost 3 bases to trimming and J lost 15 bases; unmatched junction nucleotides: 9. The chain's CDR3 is CASSETGARLFF. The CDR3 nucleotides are TGTGCCAGCAGCGAAACAGGGGCCAGACTGTTCTTC. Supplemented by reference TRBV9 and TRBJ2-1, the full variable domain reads DSGVTQTPKHLITATGQRVTLRCSPRSGDLSVYWYQQSLDQGLQFLIQYYNGEERAKGNILERFSAQQFPDLHSELNLSSLELGDSALYFCASSETGARLFFGPGTRLTVL.

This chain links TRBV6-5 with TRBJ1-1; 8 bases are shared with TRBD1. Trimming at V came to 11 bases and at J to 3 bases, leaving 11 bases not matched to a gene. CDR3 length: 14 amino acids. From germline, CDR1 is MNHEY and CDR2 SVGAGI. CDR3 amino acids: CAGRIQGADTEAFF. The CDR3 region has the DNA TGTGCCGGCCGCATCCAGGGGGCCGACACTGAAGCTTTCTTT.

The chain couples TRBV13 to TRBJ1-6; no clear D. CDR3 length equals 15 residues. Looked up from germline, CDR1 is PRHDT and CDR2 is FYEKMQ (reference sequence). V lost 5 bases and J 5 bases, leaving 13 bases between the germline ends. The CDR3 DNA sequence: TGTGCCAGCAGCAAATGGCAGAAAGATAATTCACCCCTCCACTTT. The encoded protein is CASSKWQKDNSPLHF.

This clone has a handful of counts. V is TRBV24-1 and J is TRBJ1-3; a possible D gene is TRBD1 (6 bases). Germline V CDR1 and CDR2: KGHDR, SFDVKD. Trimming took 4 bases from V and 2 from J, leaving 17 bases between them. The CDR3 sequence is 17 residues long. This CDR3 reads CATSETGTFRAGNTIYF. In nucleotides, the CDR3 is TGTGCCACCAGTGAAACCGGGACATTTAGGGCTGGAAACACCATATATTTT.

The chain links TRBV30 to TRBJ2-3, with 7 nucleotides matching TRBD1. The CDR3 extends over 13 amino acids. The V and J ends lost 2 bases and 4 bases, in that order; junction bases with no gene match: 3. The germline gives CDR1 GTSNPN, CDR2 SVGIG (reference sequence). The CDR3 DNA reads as TGTGCCTGGAGTAGGGGGCAAGCAGATACGCAGTATTTT. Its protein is CAWSRGQADTQYF.

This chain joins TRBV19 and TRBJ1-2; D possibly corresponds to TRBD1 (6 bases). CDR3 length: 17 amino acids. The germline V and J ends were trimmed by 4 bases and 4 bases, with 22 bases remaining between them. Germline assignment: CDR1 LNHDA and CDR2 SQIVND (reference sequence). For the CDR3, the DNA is TGTGCCAGTAGTAGGACAGAGGGGCGCCTTCTGGGCTATGGCTACACCTTC. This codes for CASSRTEGRLLGYGYTF.

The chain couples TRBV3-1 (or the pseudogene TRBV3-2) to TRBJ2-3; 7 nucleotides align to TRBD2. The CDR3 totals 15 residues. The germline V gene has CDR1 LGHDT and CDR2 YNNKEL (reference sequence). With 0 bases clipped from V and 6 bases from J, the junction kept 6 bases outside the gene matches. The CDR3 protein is CASSQDPRGEDTQYF. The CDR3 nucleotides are TGTGCCAGCAGCCAAGATCCCCGGGGGGAGGATACGCAGTATTTT.

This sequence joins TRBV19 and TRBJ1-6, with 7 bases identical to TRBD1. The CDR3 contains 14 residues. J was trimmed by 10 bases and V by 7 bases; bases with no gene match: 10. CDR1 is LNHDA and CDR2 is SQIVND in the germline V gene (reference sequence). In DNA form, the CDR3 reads TGTGCCAGTACTAATCCGGGACAGATCTCACCCCTCCACTTT. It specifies CASTNPGQISPLHF.

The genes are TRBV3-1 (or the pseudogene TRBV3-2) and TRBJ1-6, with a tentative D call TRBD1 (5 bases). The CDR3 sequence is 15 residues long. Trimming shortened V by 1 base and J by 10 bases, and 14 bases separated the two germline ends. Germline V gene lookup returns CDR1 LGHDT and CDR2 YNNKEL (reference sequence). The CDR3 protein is CASSQVRQGGSPLHF. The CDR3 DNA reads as TGTGCCAGCAGCCAAGTGCGGCAGGGTGGATCACCCCTCCACTTT.

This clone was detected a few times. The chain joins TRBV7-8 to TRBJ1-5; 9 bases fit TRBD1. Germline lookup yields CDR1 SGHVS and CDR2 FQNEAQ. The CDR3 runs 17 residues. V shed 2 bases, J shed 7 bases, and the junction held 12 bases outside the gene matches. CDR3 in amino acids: CASSLRGTGPFGQPQHF. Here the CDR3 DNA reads TGTGCCAGCAGCTTAAGAGGGACAGGGCCATTTGGGCAGCCCCAGCATTTT.

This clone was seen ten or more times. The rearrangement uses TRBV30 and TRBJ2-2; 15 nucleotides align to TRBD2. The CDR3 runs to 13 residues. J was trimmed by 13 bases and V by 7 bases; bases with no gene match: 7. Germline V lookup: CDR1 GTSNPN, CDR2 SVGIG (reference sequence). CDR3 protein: CASQGLAGGALFF. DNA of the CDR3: TGTGCCTCCCAGGGACTAGCGGGGGGCGCGCTGTTTTTT. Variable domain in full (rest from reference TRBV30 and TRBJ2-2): SQTIHQWPATLVQPVGSPLSLECTVEGTSNPNLYWYRQAAGRGLQLLFYSVGIGQISSEVPQNLSASRPQDRQFILSSKKLLLSDSGFYLCASQGLAGGALFFGEGSRLTVL.

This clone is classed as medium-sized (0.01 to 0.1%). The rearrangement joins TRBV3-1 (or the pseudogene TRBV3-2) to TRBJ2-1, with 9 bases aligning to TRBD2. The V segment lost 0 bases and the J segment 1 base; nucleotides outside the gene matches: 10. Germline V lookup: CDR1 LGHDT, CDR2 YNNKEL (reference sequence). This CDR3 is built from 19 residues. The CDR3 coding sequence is TGTGCCAGCAGCCAAGATTGGGGCGGGGGGGCCAGGTCCTACAATGAGCAGTTCTTC. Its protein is CASSQDWGGGARSYNEQFF.

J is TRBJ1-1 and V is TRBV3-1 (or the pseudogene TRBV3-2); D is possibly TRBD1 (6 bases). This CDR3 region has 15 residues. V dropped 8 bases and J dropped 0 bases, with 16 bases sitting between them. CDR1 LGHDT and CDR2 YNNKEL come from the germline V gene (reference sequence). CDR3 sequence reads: CASAREGQMNTEAFF. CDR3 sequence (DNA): TGTGCCAGCGCAAGAGAAGGACAGATGAACACTGAAGCTTTCTTT.

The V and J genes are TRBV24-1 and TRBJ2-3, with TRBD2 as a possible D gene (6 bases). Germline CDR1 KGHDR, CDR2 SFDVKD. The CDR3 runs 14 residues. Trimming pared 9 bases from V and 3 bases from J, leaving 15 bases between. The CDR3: CATGRRGATDTQYF. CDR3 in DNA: TGTGCCACCGGTCGGCGGGGAGCTACAGATACGCAGTATTTT.

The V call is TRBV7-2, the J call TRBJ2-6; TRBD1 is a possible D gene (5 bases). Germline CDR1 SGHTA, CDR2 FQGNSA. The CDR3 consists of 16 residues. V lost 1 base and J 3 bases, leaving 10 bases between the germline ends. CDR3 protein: CASSLGRQGGANVLTF. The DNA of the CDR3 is TGTGCCAGCAGCTTAGGTCGTCAGGGTGGGGCCAACGTCCTGACTTTC.

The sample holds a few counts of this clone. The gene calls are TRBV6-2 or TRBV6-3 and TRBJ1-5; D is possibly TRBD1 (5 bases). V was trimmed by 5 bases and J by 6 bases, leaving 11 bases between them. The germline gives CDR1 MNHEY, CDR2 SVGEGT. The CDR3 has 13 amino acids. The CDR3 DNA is TGTGCCAGCAGTCTCCCGGGGGTTCAGCCCCAGCATTTT. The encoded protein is CASSLPGVQPQHF.

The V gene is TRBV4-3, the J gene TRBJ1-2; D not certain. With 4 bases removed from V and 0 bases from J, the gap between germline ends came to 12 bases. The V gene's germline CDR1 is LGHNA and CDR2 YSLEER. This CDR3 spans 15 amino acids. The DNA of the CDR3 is TGCGCCAGCAGCCGGGCAGGCATAGCTAACTATGGCTACACCTTC. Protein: CASSRAGIANYGYTF.